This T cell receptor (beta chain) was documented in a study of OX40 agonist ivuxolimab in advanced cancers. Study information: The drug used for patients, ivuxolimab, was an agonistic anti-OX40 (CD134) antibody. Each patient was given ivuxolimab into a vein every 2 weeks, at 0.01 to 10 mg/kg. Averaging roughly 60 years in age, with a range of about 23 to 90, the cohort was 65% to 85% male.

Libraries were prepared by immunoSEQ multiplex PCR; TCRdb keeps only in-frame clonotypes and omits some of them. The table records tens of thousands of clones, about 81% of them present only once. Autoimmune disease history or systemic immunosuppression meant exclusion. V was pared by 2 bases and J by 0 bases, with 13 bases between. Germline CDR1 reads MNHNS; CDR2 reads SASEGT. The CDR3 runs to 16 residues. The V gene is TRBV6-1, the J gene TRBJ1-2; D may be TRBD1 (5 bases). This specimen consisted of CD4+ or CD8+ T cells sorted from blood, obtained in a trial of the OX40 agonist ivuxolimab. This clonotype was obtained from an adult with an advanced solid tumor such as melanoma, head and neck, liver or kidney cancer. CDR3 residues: CASSEHIRTTNYGYTF. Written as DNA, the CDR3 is TGTGCCAGCAGTGAACATATACGGACAACTAACTATGGCTACACCTTC.